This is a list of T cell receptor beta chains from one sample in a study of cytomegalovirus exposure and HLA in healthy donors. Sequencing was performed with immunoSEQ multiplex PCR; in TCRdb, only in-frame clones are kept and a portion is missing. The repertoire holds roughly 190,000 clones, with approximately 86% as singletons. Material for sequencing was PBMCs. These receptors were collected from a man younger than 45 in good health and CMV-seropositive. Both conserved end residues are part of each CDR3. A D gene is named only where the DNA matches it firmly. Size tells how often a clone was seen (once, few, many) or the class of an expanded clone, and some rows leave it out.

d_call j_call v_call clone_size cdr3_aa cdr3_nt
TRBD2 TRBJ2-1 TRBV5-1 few CASSLGPLAGHEQFF TGCGCCAGCAGCTTGGGGCCACTAGCGGGACATGAGCAGTTCTTC
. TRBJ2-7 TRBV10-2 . CASGSTVYEQYF TGCGCCAGCGGGTCGACGGTGTACGAGCAGTACTTC
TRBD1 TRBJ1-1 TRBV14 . CASSLTGGEAFF TGTGCCAGCAGCCTCACAGGGGGGGAAGCTTTCTTT
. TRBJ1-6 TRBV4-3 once CASSYSGAESPLHF TGCGCCAGCAGTTATTCAGGGGCTGAGTCACCCCTCCACTTT
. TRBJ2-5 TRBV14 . CASSHRRATQYF TGTGCCAGCAGCCATAGACGGGCGACCCAGTACTTC
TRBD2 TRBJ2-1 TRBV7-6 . CASSLELGLADHSYNEQFF TGTGCCAGCAGCTTAGAGCTAGGACTAGCGGACCACTCCTACAATGAGCAGTTCTTC
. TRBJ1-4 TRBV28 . CASSTGTRLFF TGTGCCAGCTCCACCGGGACAAGGCTGTTTTTT
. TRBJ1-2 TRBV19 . CASTQRNYGYTF TGTGCCAGTACTCAGAGAAACTATGGCTACACCTTC
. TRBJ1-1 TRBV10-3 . CAISVETGNTEAFF TGTGCCATCAGTGTAGAAACGGGGAACACTGAAGCTTTCTTT
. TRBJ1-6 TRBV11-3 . CASSQTNSPLHF TGTGCCAGCAGCCAAACTAATTCACCCCTCCACTTT
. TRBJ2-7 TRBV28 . CASSLSLNEQYF TGTGCCAGCAGCCTAAGCCTTAACGAGCAGTACTTC
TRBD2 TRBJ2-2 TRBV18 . CASSRTSGGRNTGELFF TGTGCCAGCTCAAGGACTAGCGGGGGCCGAAACACCGGGGAGCTGTTTTTT
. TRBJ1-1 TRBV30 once CAWKGSEAFF TGTGCCTGGAAGGGCTCTGAAGCTTTCTTT
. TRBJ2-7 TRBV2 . CASSQRDTASVQYF TGTGCCAGCAGCCAACGGGACACAGCAAGTGTGCAGTACTTC
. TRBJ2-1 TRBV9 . CASSVQGWGANEQFF TGTGCCAGCAGCGTTCAGGGATGGGGGGCGAATGAGCAGTTCTTC
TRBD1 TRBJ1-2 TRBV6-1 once CASSATGTGYYGYTF TGTGCCAGCAGTGCTACCGGGACAGGGTACTATGGCTACACCTTC
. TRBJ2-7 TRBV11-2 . CASSFHVSVYEQYF TGTGCCAGCAGCTTTCACGTCAGTGTCTACGAGCAGTACTTC
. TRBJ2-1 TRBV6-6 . CASSTYGEISYNEQFF TGTGCCAGCAGCACCTACGGTGAGATCTCCTACAATGAGCAGTTCTTC
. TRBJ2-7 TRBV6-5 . CASRSVSSWPYEQYF TGTGCCAGCAGGTCTGTTTCCTCTTGGCCCTACGAGCAGTACTTC
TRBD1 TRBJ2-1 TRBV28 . CASAPGQGYDEQFF TGTGCCAGTGCTCCGGGACAGGGGTATGATGAGCAGTTCTTC
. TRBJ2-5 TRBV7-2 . CASSFLRRGGETQYF TGTGCCAGCAGCTTTTTACGGCGGGGAGGAGAGACCCAGTACTTC
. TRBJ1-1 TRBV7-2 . CASSSRGGTEAFF TGTGCCAGCAGCTCTAGAGGAGGAACTGAAGCTTTCTTT
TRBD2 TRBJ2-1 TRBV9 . CASSVASGRSEQFF TGTGCCAGCAGCGTAGCTAGCGGGAGGTCTGAGCAGTTCTTC
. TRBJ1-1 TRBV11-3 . CASSFGDTEAFF TGTGCCAGCAGCTTTGGGGACACTGAAGCTTTCTTT
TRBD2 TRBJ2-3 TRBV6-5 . CASSWTRLSDTQYF TGTGCCAGCAGCTGGACTAGATTGTCAGATACGCAGTATTTT
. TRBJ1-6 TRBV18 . CASSRVQETPLHF TGTGCCAGCTCACGGGTCCAGGAGACACCCCTCCACTTT
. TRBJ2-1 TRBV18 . CASSNQGQEQFF TGTGCCAGCTCAAACCAGGGGCAGGAGCAGTTCTTC
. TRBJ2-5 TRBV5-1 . CASSWGIQETQYF TGCGCCAGCAGCTGGGGGATTCAAGAGACCCAGTACTTC
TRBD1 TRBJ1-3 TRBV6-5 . CASSRDSISGNTIYF TGTGCCAGCAGTCGGGACAGCATCTCTGGAAACACCATATATTTT
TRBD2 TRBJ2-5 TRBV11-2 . CASSLDNGGGWETQYF TGTGCCAGCAGCTTAGATAATGGCGGGGGATGGGAGACCCAGTACTTC
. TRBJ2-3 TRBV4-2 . CASSQVGAEYTDTQYF TGTGCCAGCAGCCAAGTTGGGGCGGAGTACACAGATACGCAGTATTTT
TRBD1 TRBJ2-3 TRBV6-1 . CASSVDRGYADTQYF TGTGCCAGCAGTGTAGACAGGGGGTATGCAGATACGCAGTATTTT
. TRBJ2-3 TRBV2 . CASRTSSTDTQYF TGTGCCAGCAGGACTTCTAGCACAGATACGCAGTATTTT
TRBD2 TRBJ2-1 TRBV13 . CASSQRWGGNEQFF TGTGCCAGCAGCCAGAGATGGGGGGGCAATGAGCAGTTCTTC
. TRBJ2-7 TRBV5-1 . CASSLTGPSGYEQYF TGCGCCAGCAGCTTGACAGGCCCCTCCGGATACGAGCAGTACTTC
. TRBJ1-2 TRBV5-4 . CASSLAEGYGYTF TGTGCCAGCAGCTTGGCGGAGGGCTATGGCTACACCTTC
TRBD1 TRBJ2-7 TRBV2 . CASKWETGQYEQYF TGTGCCAGCAAGTGGGAGACAGGGCAGTACGAGCAGTACTTC
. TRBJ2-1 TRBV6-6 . CASSYLGNEQFF TGTGCCAGCAGTTACTTAGGCAATGAGCAGTTCTTC
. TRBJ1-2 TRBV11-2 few CASSLDQTRLGSGYTF TGTGCCAGCAGCTTAGATCAGACCCGACTAGGGAGCGGCTACACCTTC
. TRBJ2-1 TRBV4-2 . CASSHQLSGTEQFF TGTGCCAGCAGCCACCAGCTTTCCGGGACGGAGCAGTTCTTC
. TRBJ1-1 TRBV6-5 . CASSFRRGGEITEAFF TGTGCCAGCAGTTTTCGTCGCGGGGGCGAAATCACTGAAGCTTTCTTT
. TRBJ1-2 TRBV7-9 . CASSLESGNSNYGYTF TGTGCCAGCAGCTTAGAGTCGGGTAATTCTAACTATGGCTACACCTTC
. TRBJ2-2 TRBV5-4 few CATARGAAGELFF TGTGCCACAGCTCGTGGGGCCGCCGGGGAGCTGTTTTTT
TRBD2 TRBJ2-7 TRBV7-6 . CASSVSGAYEQYF TGTGCCAGCAGCGTTAGCGGGGCCTACGAGCAGTACTTC
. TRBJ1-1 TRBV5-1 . CASSSPGSTEAFF TGCGCCAGCAGCTCCCCGGGGAGTACTGAAGCTTTCTTT
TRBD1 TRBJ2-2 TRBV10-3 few CAISSGQGDTGELFF TGTGCCATCAGCTCCGGACAGGGGGACACCGGGGAGCTGTTTTTT
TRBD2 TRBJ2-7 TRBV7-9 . CASSSLAADYEQYF TGTGCCAGCAGCTCGCTAGCGGCCGACTACGAGCAGTACTTC
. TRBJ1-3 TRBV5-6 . CASSLYPVSGNTIYF TGTGCCAGCAGCTTGTATCCAGTCTCTGGAAACACCATATATTTT
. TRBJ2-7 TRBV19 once CASSPVGPYLDEQYF TGTGCCAGTAGTCCGGTCGGACCCTATTTGGACGAGCAGTACTTC
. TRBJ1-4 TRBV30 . CAWTLHELTEKLFF TGTGCCTGGACGTTGCACGAATTGACGGAAAAACTGTTTTTT